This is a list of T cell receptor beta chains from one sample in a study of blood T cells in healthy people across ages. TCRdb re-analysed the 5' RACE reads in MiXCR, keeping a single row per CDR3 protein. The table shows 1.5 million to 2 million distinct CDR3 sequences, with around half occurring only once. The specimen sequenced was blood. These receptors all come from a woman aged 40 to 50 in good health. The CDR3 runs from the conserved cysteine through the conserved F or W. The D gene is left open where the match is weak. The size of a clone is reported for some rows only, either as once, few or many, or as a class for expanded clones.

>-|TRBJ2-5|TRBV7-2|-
TGTGCCAGCAGCCCCCGCCGGACAGCTGGTCAAGAGACCCAGTACTTC
CASSPRRTAGQETQYF
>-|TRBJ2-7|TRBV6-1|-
TGTGCCAGCAGTGAATCTCCTCTAGGCTACAGCTCCTACGAGCAGTACTTC
CASSESPLGYSSYEQYF
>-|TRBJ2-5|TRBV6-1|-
TGTGCCAGCAGTGAAGCGAGAGGACGGACGAACCAAGAGACCCAGTACTTC
CASSEARGRTNQETQYF
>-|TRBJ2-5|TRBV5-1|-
TGCGCCAGCAGCGGTGACTGGGAGACCCAGTACTTC
CASSGDWETQYF
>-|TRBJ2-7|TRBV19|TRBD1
TGTGCCAGTAGACCGGGACAGGACGGATCCTACGAGCAGTACTTC
CASRPGQDGSYEQYF
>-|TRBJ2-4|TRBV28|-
TGTGCCAGCAGTTCCCCCAGGAGGGGGAACATTCAGTACTTC
CASSSPRRGNIQYF
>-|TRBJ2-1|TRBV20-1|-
TGCAGTGCTAGGCTCACTCTACAGAATGAGCAGTTCTTC
CSARLTLQNEQFF
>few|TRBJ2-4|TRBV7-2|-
TGTGCCAGCAGCGGTTCCGCGGGGACGTTGGGTGGCATTCAGTACTTC
CASSGSAGTLGGIQYF
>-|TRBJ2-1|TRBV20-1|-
TGCAGATCCGACACAAAGTATAGGCATGAGCAGTTCTTC
CRSDTKYRHEQFF
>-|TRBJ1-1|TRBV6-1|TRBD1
TGTGCCAGTGGACAGGGATCCGCTGAAGCTTTCTTT
CASGQGSAEAFF
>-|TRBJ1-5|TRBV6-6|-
TGTGCCAGCAGTCCCCCAAAAGGGCCAGAGGGCAATCAGCCCCAGCATTTT
CASSPPKGPEGNQPQHF
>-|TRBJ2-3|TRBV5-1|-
TGCGCCAGCAGGGCCGGGACCATCACAGATACGCAGTATTTT
CASRAGTITDTQYF
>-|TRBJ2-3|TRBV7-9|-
TGTGCCGTCCAGTGGGGGGCAGATACGCAGTATTTT
CAVQWGADTQYF
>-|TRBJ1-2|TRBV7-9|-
TGTGCCAGCGGATACCAAGACCGGCCGGGATATGGCTACACCTTC
CASGYQDRPGYGYTF
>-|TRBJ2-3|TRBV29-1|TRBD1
TGCAGCGTCGCACTGGGACAGGGAAACACAGATACGCAGTATTTT
CSVALGQGNTDTQYF
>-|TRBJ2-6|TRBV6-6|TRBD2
TGTGCCAGCAGTTACTTGGGACTAGCGGGGATTCTCTCTGGGGCCAACTTCCTGACTTTC
CASSYLGLAGILSGANFLTF
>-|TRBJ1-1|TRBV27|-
TGTGCCAGCAGGCAGTGGGACGGTACTGAAGCTTTCTTT
CASRQWDGTEAFF
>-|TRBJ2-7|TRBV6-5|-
TGTGCCAGCAACCCGGGACCTTTACTCTCCTACGAGCAGTACTTC
CASNPGPLLSYEQYF
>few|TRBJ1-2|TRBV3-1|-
TGTGCCAGCAGCCAAGCCGGACGGATCGGCTACACCTTC
CASSQAGRIGYTF
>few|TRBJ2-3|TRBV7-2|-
TGTGCCAGCAGCTTAGGGGGGGCTCCTAGCACAGATACGCAGTATTTT
CASSLGGAPSTDTQYF
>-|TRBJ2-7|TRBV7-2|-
TGTGCCGGCAGCTTAATCGGTGACTACGAGCAGTACTTC
CAGSLIGDYEQYF
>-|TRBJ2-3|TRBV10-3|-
TGTGCCGTCAGTGAAGCAAGCACAGATACGCAGTATTTT
CAVSEASTDTQYF
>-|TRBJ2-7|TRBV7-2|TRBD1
TGTGCCAGCAGCTCCGACAGGGGGGCCACCGACGAGCAGTACTTC
CASSSDRGATDEQYF
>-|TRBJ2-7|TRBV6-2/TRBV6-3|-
TGTGCCACCCTTCACTCTCACTCCTACGAGCAGTACTTC
CATLHSHSYEQYF
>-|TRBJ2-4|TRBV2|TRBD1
TGTGCCAGCAGTGAATCCCGACAGGGGGCGGGTGAGCAGTACTTC
CASSESRQGAGEQYF
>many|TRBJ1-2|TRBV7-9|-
TGTGCCAGCAGCTTCGAGTCCCGTAGGCCCCTAGAAGGGTACACCTTC
CASSFESRRPLEGYTF
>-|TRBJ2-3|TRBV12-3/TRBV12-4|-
TGTGCCAGCCCTGGCCAGGGAAACACAGATACGCAGTATTTT
CASPGQGNTDTQYF
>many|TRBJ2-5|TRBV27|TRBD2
TGTGCCAGACTGAGCGGGGGGGCCCAAGAGACCCAGTACTTC
CARLSGGAQETQYF
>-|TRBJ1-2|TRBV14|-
TGTGCCAGCAGCCAAGATCTCAGGGGTAACGGCTACACCTTC
CASSQDLRGNGYTF
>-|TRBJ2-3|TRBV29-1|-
TGCAGCTATACCGGGACTCCAGGCATGGGGCTCACAGATACGCAGTATTTT
CSYTGTPGMGLTDTQYF
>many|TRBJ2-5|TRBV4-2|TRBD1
TGTGCCAGCAGCCAAGGGACAGGGGGCTTGGAGACCCAGTACTTC
CASSQGTGGLETQYF
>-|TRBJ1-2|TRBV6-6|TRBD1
TGTGCCAGCCGGGAGGGACAGACTAACTATGGCTATACCTTC
CASREGQTNYGYTF
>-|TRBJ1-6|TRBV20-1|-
TGCAGCGCCACCGTAGGGGGTAATTCACCCCTCCACTTT
CSATVGGNSPLHF
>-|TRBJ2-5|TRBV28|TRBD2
TGTGCCAGCAGTTCCATCTCCGGGGGGGCGGAAGAGACCCAGTACTTC
CASSSISGGAEETQYF
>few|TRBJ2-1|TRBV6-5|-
TGTGCCAGCAGATGGACTGGGGATGGAGAGCAGTTCTTC
CASRWTGDGEQFF
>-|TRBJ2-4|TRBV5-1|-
TGCGCCAGCAGCGTGGATTCGGGGGGCAACATTCAGTACTTC
CASSVDSGGNIQYF
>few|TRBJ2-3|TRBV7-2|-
TGTGCCAGCAGCTTATCCAATGCAGATACGCAGTATTTT
CASSLSNADTQYF
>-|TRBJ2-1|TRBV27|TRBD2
TGTGCCAGCAGTCAAGGACTAGCGGGGGTCTGGTTCTTC
CASSQGLAGVWFF
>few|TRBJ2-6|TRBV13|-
TGTGCCAGCAGCTTAGTGGCCAGCCTGTCTGGGGCCAACGTCCTGACTTTC
CASSLVASLSGANVLTF
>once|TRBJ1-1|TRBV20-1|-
TGCAGTGCTGGAGGTACAGGGCGTAGCACTGAAGCTTTCTTT
CSAGGTGRSTEAFF
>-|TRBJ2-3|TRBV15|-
TGTGCCACCACCGAAGGGCACCACCCCACAGATACGCAGTATTTT
CATTEGHHPTDTQYF
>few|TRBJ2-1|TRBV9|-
TGTGCCAGCAGCGTAGTAGGGACCGATGAGCAGTTCTTC
CASSVVGTDEQFF
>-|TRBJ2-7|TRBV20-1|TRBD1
TGCAGTGCTAAGAAGGACAGGTCTTTCTACAATGAGCAGTACTTC
CSAKKDRSFYNEQYF
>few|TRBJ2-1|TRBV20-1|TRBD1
TGCAGTGCGGAGGGACAGGGGGCAGACAATGAGCAGTTCTTC
CSAEGQGADNEQFF
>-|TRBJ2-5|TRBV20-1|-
TGCAGTGCTAGAGATAAAGAGAAATTGGGGACGGCCGGCCAAGAGACCCAGTACTTC
CSARDKEKLGTAGQETQYF